Presented here are 12 T cell receptor beta chains from one specimen sequenced in a study of T-cell memory formation after mild COVID-19 (TCRdb year 2021). The library was generated by 5' RACE. Sequencing used an Illumina NovaSeq 6000. TCRdb reprocessing: public reads trimmed at Q25 with fastp, clones called with MiXCR, in-frame beta chains kept. Each CDR3 protein appears once, grouped with its most common genes and DNA. The sample contains approximately 480,000 distinct CDR3 sequences, over 15% of them found a single time. 9% to 15% of the sample lies in the top ten. The sample taken for sequencing was PBMCs or a T cell subset sorted from them (not recorded which). The receptors here all came from an adult woman who had mild COVID-19 (a few samples of this study predate the infection). The sample titles of this study are shuffled in the database, so cell type and time point are left out; the donor was told from shared clones.

V usage is TRBV5-1 and J usage is TRBJ2-5; TRBD2 aligns across 10 bases. Germline V CDR1 and CDR2: SGHRS, YFSETQ. This CDR3 has 14 residues. Unmatched junction bases numbered 3, after V lost 4 bases and J lost 3 bases. The CDR3 DNA reads as TGCGCCAGCAGCACGGGGACTAGCGAAGAGACCCAGTACTTC. Amino acids: CASSTGTSEETQYF. The full variable domain, with the rest looked up from reference TRBV5-1 and TRBJ2-5, is KAGVTQTPRYLIKTRGQQVTLSCSPISGHRSVSWYQQTPGQGLQFLFEYFSETQRNKGNFPGRFSGRQFSNSRSEMNVSTLELGDSALYLCASSTGTSEETQYFGPGTRLLVL.

J is TRBJ1-1 and V is TRBV20-1; TRBD1 might be the D (5 bases). V shed 8 bases and J shed 5 bases, with 21 bases lying between them. This CDR3 has 14 residues. The germline gives CDR1 DFQATT, CDR2 SNEGSKA (reference sequence). CDR3 amino acids: CSSYDVGEGTEAFF. The CDR3 DNA reads as TGCAGTTCGTACGATGTGGGCGAGGGGACTGAAGCTTTCTTT.

The chain has TRBV29-1 and TRBJ2-3; a possible D gene is TRBD1 (6 bases). This CDR3 comprises 16 residues. V lost 1 base and J lost 3, with 17 bases in between. Germline V lookup: CDR1 SQVTM, CDR2 ANQGSEA. CDR3 protein: CSVEVRGNRLTDTQYF. DNA for the CDR3: TGCAGCGTTGAAGTTAGGGGGAACAGACTGACAGATACGCAGTATTTT.

V usage is TRBV27 and J usage is TRBJ1-5; tentative D call: TRBD1 (6 bases). CDR1 and CDR2 from the germline V gene are MNHEY and SMNVEV (reference sequence). The V end lost 2 bases, the J end lost 4 bases, and 15 bases lay between the germline ends. The CDR3 sequence is 16 residues long. CDR3 amino acids: CASSLIGGGKNQPQHF. In nucleotides, the CDR3 is TGTGCCAGCAGTTTAATAGGGGGAGGGAAAAATCAGCCCCAGCATTTT.

As DNA, the CDR3 is TGTGCCTGGGAACCTTCACTAGCGGGGGCCCGTGGGTTTGTGCAGTTCTTC. It codes for CAWEPSLAGARGFVQFF. V is TRBV30 and J is TRBJ2-1, with 11 positions matching TRBD2. The V gene's germline CDR1 is GTSNPN and CDR2 SVGIG (reference sequence). The CDR3 length is 17 residues. The V gene end was trimmed by 5 bases and the J gene end by 12 bases; junction bases not matched to a gene: 21.

The rearrangement uses TRBV18 and TRBJ1-3, with TRBD1 matching 8 bases. This CDR3 is 18 amino acids long. The V segment lost 3 bases and the J segment 0 bases; nucleotides outside the gene matches: 10. CDR1 and CDR2 from the germline V gene are KGHSH and LQKENI. CDR3 coding DNA: TGTGCCAGCTCACCGATTTACAGGGGGAAGAGCTCTGGAAACACCATATATTTT. It yields the protein CASSPIYRGKSSGNTIYF.

This clonotype has more than one count but fewer than ten. J is TRBJ1-1 and V is TRBV6-6; 7 bases are shared with TRBD1. The CDR3 loop spans 15 amino acids. V was pared by 7 bases and J by 7 bases, with 15 bases of the junction left unmatched. The germline gives CDR1 MNHNY, CDR2 SVGAGI (reference sequence). The DNA for the CDR3 is TGTGCCAGCAACGACGCCAGGGGGGGCGTTTATGAAGCTTTCTTT. Translated: CASNDARGGVYEAFF.

A few counts support this clonotype. The chain combines TRBV3-1 with TRBJ2-5, with TRBD2 identical over 7 bases. With V trimmed by 0 bases and J by 4 bases, 5 bases remained unmatched. Germline V gene sequence: CDR1 LGHDT, CDR2 YNNKEL (reference sequence). The CDR3 is 15 amino acids. CDR3 loop: CASSQEVGGLETQYF. The CDR3 coding sequence is TGTGCCAGCAGCCAAGAGGTCGGGGGGTTAGAGACCCAGTACTTC.

This clonotype was counted only a few times. This sequence joins TRBV30 and TRBJ2-1; D remains ambiguous. CDR1 and CDR2 (germline): GTSNPN, SVGIG (reference sequence). Trimming pared 1 base from V and 2 bases from J, leaving 6 bases between. The CDR3 consists of 13 residues. CDR3 nucleotide sequence: TGTGCCTGGAGTGGCCCTACCTACAATGAGCAGTTCTTC. It specifies CAWSGPTYNEQFF.

The rearrangement joins TRBV12-3 or TRBV12-4 to TRBJ2-1; D could derive from TRBD1 or TRBD2 (5 bases each). The CDR3 totals 13 residues. Trimming shortened V by 7 bases and J by 6 bases, and 13 bases separated the two germline ends. The CDR3 spells CASTDGTFNEQFF. The CDR3 DNA follows: TGTGCCAGCACGGACGGGACGTTCAATGAGCAGTTCTTC.

This clonotype has a handful of counts. The J gene is TRBJ1-1, the V gene TRBV6-6; no firm D call. Germline V gene lookup returns CDR1 MNHNY and CDR2 SVGAGI (reference sequence). This CDR3 contains 14 residues. Trimming pared 7 bases from V and 4 bases from J, leaving 16 bases between. The CDR3 bases are TGTGCCAGCATTCCAGGACGGCTAGGCACTGAAGCTTTCTTT. It specifies CASIPGRLGTEAFF.

The genes are TRBV12-3 or TRBV12-4 and TRBJ2-4; 15 bases line up with TRBD2. This CDR3 has 14 residues. V lost 5 bases to trimming and J lost 15 bases; unmatched junction nucleotides: 8. The DNA for the CDR3 is TGTGCCAGCAGTCCAGGGGGGACTAGCGGGGGGTTGTACTTC. Encoded protein: CASSPGGTSGGLYF.